This T cell receptor (beta chain) derives from a study of blood T cell repertoires in COVID-19. Study-level information: Specimens from acute and convalescent COVID-19 originated in the United States, Italy and Spain. Nucleic acid was either cDNA or gDNA, and it came from T cells, B-cell-depleted T cells, or PBMCs.

This clone has a handful of counts. In the study's own analysis: Estimation of nucleated cell counts was performed using reference gene primer amplification. Clones were sequenced by immunoSEQ multiplex PCR, and TCRdb holds only the in-frame ones, with some missing. Clonal size and the V and J genes are those of that table, whereas D and trimming came from the DNA. The sample yields 150,000 to 200,000 clones, 85% seen once. Specimen: peripheral blood. The clonotype originates from a woman aged 55-75 years with acute or convalescent COVID-19.

The CDR3 DNA follows: TGCGCCAGCAGCTCTCAGGGTGATGGCTACACCTTC. This codes for CASSSQGDGYTF. The J gene is TRBJ1-2, the V gene TRBV5-1; perhaps TRBD1 as D (5 bases). The CDR3 runs to 12 residues. The germline V gene has CDR1 SGHRS and CDR2 YFSETQ. Trimming took off 3 bases at V and 6 bases at J, with 9 bases between the two ends.